This note documents a single T cell receptor (beta chain) sequence. This sample is drawn from a study of CD8+ T cells in alopecia areata. Treatment noted: oral pan-JAK inhibitor, 5-10 mg twice daily. Extraction and reverse transcription of RNA yielded cDNA as the sequencing template. The table came from immunoSEQ multiplex PCR; TCRdb's copy has only in-frame clones and leaves some out. This table holds under 350,000 clones, more than 45% found once. V was clipped by 5 bases and J by 4 bases; unmatched bases: 6. Germline V gene sequence: CDR1 LGHNT, CDR2 FRNRAP. This CDR3 is built from 16 residues. The V call is TRBV12-5, the J call TRBJ2-3; 13 bases line up with TRBD2. The sequences come from CD4+ T cells sorted from blood, collected at week 24, from a patient treated with tofacitinib. The TCR originated in a human donor with alopecia areata. The CDR3 DNA is TGTGCTAGTGGTCCAGGACTAGCGGGGGACGCAGATACGCAGTATTTT. Residues: CASGPGLAGDADTQYF.